The 2 T cell receptor beta chains reported below all come from one sample, sequenced in a study of blood T cell repertoires in COVID-19 (dated by TCRdb to the early 2020s). Library creation used the immunoSEQ multiplex PCR assay. Drawn from immuneACCESS, this table holds only the in-frame rearrangements with V and J called that TCRdb kept. Clones are partly lost; checked studies trace under half to an unresolved V gene and leave the rest unexplained. Across this sample there are 200,000 or so clones, with around four fifths seen only once. The ten largest clones capture 4.5% to 5.5% of the sample. Sequencing was performed on peripheral blood. All receptors derive from a woman aged 25-40 years with acute or convalescent COVID-19.

This clone was seen more than once but under ten times. The V call is TRBV7-8, the J call TRBJ2-3; TRBD1 matches at 11 bases. The germline CDR1 and CDR2 sequences are SGHVS and FQNEAQ. CDR3 length: 19 amino acids. The trim removed 5 bases at V and 3 bases at J, leaving 16 bases unmatched. The CDR3 here is CASSLTTTTGTGGTDTQYF. For the CDR3, the DNA is TGTGCCAGCAGCCTTACCACTACCACCGGGACAGGGGGTACAGATACGCAGTATTTT.

This chain joins TRBV5-1 and TRBJ2-7; D uncertain. The CDR3 runs 11 residues. The germline V and J ends were trimmed by 4 bases and 3 bases, with 5 bases remaining between them. CDR1 SGHRS and CDR2 YFSETQ come from the germline V gene. The CDR3 loop reads CASSPGYEQYF. The CDR3 region has the DNA TGCGCCAGCAGCCCAGGCTACGAGCAGTACTTC.